This T cell receptor (beta chain) originates from a study of tumor-infiltrating lymphocytes in primary liver carcinoma. Study overall: Those enrolled were patients of both sexes, who were aged 30 to 69 years.

Germline loops: CDR1 MNHNY, CDR2 SVGAGI (reference sequence). The length of the CDR3 is 13 residues. Note on this clonotype: The germline gene is not matched at one end of the junction; a read error may be the cause.

The input was 500 ng total RNA; TCR beta cDNA was made from it with a constant-region primer. For TCR beta, libraries were produced by three nested multiplex PCR rounds using slightly modified ARM-PCR. A C-beta reverse primer was combined with TRBV1-TRBV30 forward primers in the first two PCR rounds, and each round had about 10 cycles. TCRdb re-analysed the multiplex PCR reads in MiXCR, keeping a single row per CDR3 protein. The sample consists of about 22,000 distinct CDR3 sequences, 70% to 90% of them appearing once. The roughly 20-34 mg bulk tissue piece was not sorted before simultaneous RNA and DNA extraction. The patients, who had chronic HBV infection, were treatment-naive (untreated). Tumors were each sampled at five separate regions.

The sample comprised liver tumor tissue from sampling region 2. The subset denotes: tumor region T2, inferior pole. The source of this sequence is a woman in her 30s with primary liver carcinoma and hepatitis B virus infection. The V gene is TRBV6-6, the J gene TRBJ2-7; D remains unclear. The CDR3 here is CASRPGVTYGQYF. The CDR3 region has the DNA TGTGCCAGCAGGCCCGGAGTGACTTACGGGCAGTACTTC.